One T cell receptor beta chain is described in this entry. Its antigen is unknown. The sample holds no much larger clone one base away, and base qualities are not on file. Whole blood was collected in K2EDTA tubes by collaborating institutions according to the institutions' own protocols. For TCRbeta analysis, collaborator samples were shipped as frozen whole blood, as isolated PBMCs, or as DNA extracted from either sample type. The sample originates from a study of blood T cell repertoires in COVID-19 (dated by TCRdb to 2020 to 2021). With respect to the entire study: The collaborator samples originated in the United States, Italy and Spain and spanned the acute and convalescent phases of COVID-19. The dataset comprised deeply sampled blood TCRbeta repertoires from subjects exposed to, actively infected with, or recovered from COVID-19. The prospective study material was composed of cDNA or gDNA derived from T cells, B-cell-depleted T cells, or PBMCs. Where available, HLA class I and class II types were obtained from metadata supplied by the sample provider rather than from assay-based typing. Nearly every sample came with metadata listing a de-identified subject ID, COVID-19 status, age in years and sex. Samples were obtained from the ongoing ImmuneRACE study (first 160 participants) and from 950 to 1,500 subjects provided by 6 global collaborators. A freely available public database, intended as a resource for researchers studying the immune response to SARS-CoV-2, is where the repertoires were released. General conclusions and limits of the study: Clinical and demographic metadata were provided uncurated, with the amount varying by source and participant.

TCRbeta CDR3 regions were amplified from genomic DNA using the immunoSEQ Assay, a bias-controlled multiplex PCR. Turning to the authors' computational methods: The number of nucleated cells in each sample was estimated by amplification of reference gene primers within the assay. To quantify the absolute abundance of each unique TCRbeta CDR3 rearrangement, sequence reads were collapsed and filtered. For each sample, productive Simpson clonality was calculated as the square root of Simpson's diversity index over productive rearrangements. This immuneACCESS table, as held by TCRdb, lists in-frame sequences with V and J called but not all clones. Of the missing ones, under half trace to an unresolved V gene in checked studies; the others have no known cause. V and J calls and clone size are those listed in that table; D and trimming were worked out from the DNA. The sample table contains 95,000 to 120,000 clones; only one count was recorded for roughly 80% of them. The ten most abundant clones make up about 1.4% of the sample.

Sequenced: peripheral blood. This TCR came from a man over 45 with acute or convalescent COVID-19.

The CDR3 protein sequence reads: CASSYSRDTNTEAFF. The DNA sequence reads TGTGCCAGCAGTTATAGCCGGGACACGAACACTGAAGCTTTCTTT. Recombination joined TRBV6-5 with TRBJ1-1; a weak D assignment points to TRBD1 (6 bases agree). The CDR3 goes from the cysteine to the phenylalanine over 15 residues. The DNA shown is the 45-base CDR3, in frame from base 1. V is shortened by 3 bases, J by 1 base, and the region joining them spans 12 bases. CDR1 and CDR2 were assigned from the germline V gene as MNHEY and SVGAGI.